This T cell receptor (beta chain) emerged from a study of identical twins. With 5 bases removed from V and 3 bases from J, the gap between germline ends came to 13 bases. The CDR3 loop spans 14 amino acids. Looked up from germline, CDR1 is SGHVS and CDR2 is FQNEAQ. A single record per CDR3 protein comes from TCRdb applying MiXCR to the 5' RACE reads. The repertoire holds around 1.7 million distinct CDR3 sequences, with about 31% as singletons. The chain is built from TRBV7-8 and TRBJ1-1, with D perhaps TRBD1 (6 bases). The receptor comes from a newborn girl in good health. The sequenced sample was cord blood. CDR3 sequence reads: CASSESGQYTEAFF. CDR3 coding DNA: TGTGCCAGCAGCGAAAGCGGACAGTACACTGAAGCTTTCTTT.